These T cell receptor beta chains were read from a single sample in a study of identical twins. One entry per CDR3 protein results from TCRdb running MiXCR on the 5' RACE reads. The sample lists a few hundred thousand distinct CDR3 sequences, approximately 9.6% seen once, with approximately 3.2% in the top ten. Another study also made use of these data, one on yellow fever vaccine responses in identical twins.

The sample was PBMCs. The receptors come from a woman aged 18-29 years in good health. CDR3s include the opening cysteine and the closing phenylalanine or tryptophan. A D gene is named only where the DNA matches it firmly. Clone size, where shown, is once, few, many, or a class for clones that have expanded.

CDR3 protein | CDR3 DNA | clone size | D gene | J gene | V gene
CSAPDRLLAKNIQYF | TGCAGTGCTCCCGACAGGCTCCTAGCCAAAAACATTCAGTACTTC | . | . | TRBJ2-4 | TRBV20-1
CATSDPGTGETQYF | TGTGCCACCAGTGATCCCGGGACAGGAGAGACCCAGTACTTC | many | TRBD1 | TRBJ2-5 | TRBV24-1
CASSHVTGKNTEAFF | TGCGCCAGCAGCCACGTAACCGGGAAGAACACTGAAGCTTTCTTT | few | . | TRBJ1-1 | TRBV4-3
CASSQSGGEVDTQYF | TGTGCCAGCAGCCAAAGCGGGGGGGAGGTAGATACGCAGTATTTT | few | TRBD2 | TRBJ2-3 | TRBV6-1
CSARKGWGPSAYEQYF | TGCAGTGCTAGGAAGGGGTGGGGCCCCTCTGCCTACGAGCAGTACTTC | few | . | TRBJ2-7 | TRBV20-1
CSVGPETQYF | TGCAGCGTGGGGCCAGAGACCCAGTACTTC | once | . | TRBJ2-5 | TRBV29-1
CAIRLDSAYEQYF | TGTGCCATCAGACTGGACAGTGCCTACGAGCAGTACTTC | many | . | TRBJ2-7 | TRBV10-3
CASSRDGTGVTEAFF | TGTGCCAGCAGCCGAGACGGGACAGGGGTGACTGAAGCTTTCTTT | many | TRBD1 | TRBJ1-1 | TRBV4-2
CSVPQSGPGAKNIQYF | TGCAGCGTTCCACAGTCCGGCCCTGGCGCCAAAAACATTCAGTACTTC | . | . | TRBJ2-4 | TRBV29-1
CASILAGAYNEQFF | TGCGCCAGCATACTAGCGGGGGCCTACAATGAGCAGTTCTTC | . | TRBD2 | TRBJ2-1 | TRBV5-1
CASSPEGSGRNEQFF | TGTGCCAGCAGCCCAGAAGGAAGCGGCAGGAATGAGCAGTTCTTC | many | . | TRBJ2-1 | TRBV11-3
CAWNRGDRGYEQYF | TGTGCCTGGAACCGGGGAGACAGGGGTTACGAGCAGTACTTC | . | TRBD1 | TRBJ2-7 | TRBV30
CAIRKTGKANTGELFF | TGTGCCATCAGAAAGACAGGGAAGGCGAACACCGGGGAGCTGTTTTTT | few | TRBD1 | TRBJ2-2 | TRBV10-3
CAWSDSGSKADTQYF | TGTGCCTGGAGCGATAGCGGGAGTAAGGCAGATACGCAGTATTTT | many | TRBD2 | TRBJ2-3 | TRBV30
CASSVPTGTGTTNYGYTF | TGTGCCAGCAGTGTACCTACCGGGACAGGGACTACTAACTATGGCTACACCTTC | many | TRBD1 | TRBJ1-2 | TRBV2
CAWSGSASYNEQFF | TGTGCCTGGAGTGGGTCGGCCTCCTACAATGAGCAGTTCTTC | few | . | TRBJ2-1 | TRBV30
CASSGGMGSKNIQYF | TGTGCCAGCAGCGGCGGAATGGGCTCCAAAAACATTCAGTACTTC | . | . | TRBJ2-4 | TRBV9
CASSLPRLAGGRNEQFF | TGTGCCAGCAGCCTCCCAAGACTAGCGGGGGGGCGGAATGAGCAGTTCTTC | . | TRBD2 | TRBJ2-1 | TRBV7-9
CASSITANTEAFF | TGTGCCAGTAGTATAACGGCCAACACTGAAGCTTTCTTT | . | . | TRBJ1-1 | TRBV19
CSASLRFSDTQYF | TGCAGCGCGAGCCTCAGGTTTTCAGATACGCAGTATTTT | . | . | TRBJ2-3 | TRBV29-1
CSVTTDTQYF | TGCAGCGTCACCACAGATACGCAGTATTTT | . | . | TRBJ2-3 | TRBV29-1
CACSLVNSYNEQFF | TGTGCCTGCAGTTTGGTGAACTCCTACAATGAGCAGTTCTTC | . | . | TRBJ2-1 | TRBV12-3/TRBV12-4
CAMGVGSNEQFF | TGTGCCATGGGGGTGGGTTCTAATGAGCAGTTCTTC | many | . | TRBJ2-1 | TRBV12-3/TRBV12-4
CASSLERSSYEQYF | TGTGCCAGCAGCTTAGAGCGCAGCTCCTACGAGCAGTACTTC | many | . | TRBJ2-7 | TRBV7-2
CASSQGTGLSGNTIYF | TGTGCCAGCAGCCAAGGTACAGGCCTCTCTGGAAACACCATATATTTT | many | . | TRBJ1-3 | TRBV3-1
CASSLSAGGLYNEQFF | TGTGCCAGCAGCTTATCGGCGGGAGGGCTCTACAATGAGCAGTTCTTC | few | TRBD2 | TRBJ2-1 | TRBV7-2
CSARATLAGLPLQFF | TGCAGTGCTAGGGCTACACTAGCGGGACTCCCCTTGCAGTTCTTC | . | TRBD2 | TRBJ2-1 | TRBV20-1
CASSYPSEGGYEQYF | TGTGCCAGCAGCTACCCTTCAGAGGGGGGATACGAGCAGTACTTC | many | . | TRBJ2-7 | TRBV7-9
CASSPLSVAPPEAFF | TGTGCCAGCTCACCCCTCAGCGTAGCACCTCCTGAAGCTTTCTTT | few | . | TRBJ1-1 | TRBV18
CASSLGGGALGASTEAFF | TGTGCCAGCAGCTTGGGGGGAGGGGCACTGGGGGCTTCGACTGAAGCTTTCTTT | few | . | TRBJ1-1 | TRBV5-6
CSVDPGAGANVLTF | TGCAGCGTTGATCCGGGGGCTGGGGCCAACGTCCTGACTTTC | . | . | TRBJ2-6 | TRBV29-1
CASSLALRGAETQYF | TGTGCCAGCAGCTTAGCGCTTAGGGGGGCGGAGACCCAGTACTTC | . | . | TRBJ2-5 | TRBV7-2
CASSVGRGNTGELFF | TGTGCCAGCAGCGTAGGCAGGGGGAACACCGGGGAGCTGTTTTTT | many | . | TRBJ2-2 | TRBV9
CASSLAGTYLGTNYGYTF | TGTGCCAGCAGTTTAGCCGGGACATACTTGGGTACTAACTATGGCTACACCTTC | few | . | TRBJ1-2 | TRBV28
CASSPGPLEKETQYF | TGTGCCAGCAGTCCGGGACCTCTAGAGAAAGAGACCCAGTACTTC | . | . | TRBJ2-5 | TRBV6-1
CASSLSGVANSPLHF | TGTGCCAGCAGTTTATCAGGGGTAGCGAATTCACCCCTCCACTTT | few | . | TRBJ1-6 | TRBV27
CASRLVGGAYEQYF | TGTGCCAGCAGACTTGTGGGGGGGGCCTACGAGCAGTACTTC | . | TRBD2 | TRBJ2-7 | TRBV28
CASRQGADPGVLFF | TGTGCCAGCAGACAGGGGGCAGACCCCGGGGTACTGTTTTTT | . | TRBD1 | TRBJ2-2 | TRBV6-1
CSAFHRVYEQYF | TGCAGTGCGTTTCACAGGGTCTACGAGCAGTACTTC | . | . | TRBJ2-7 | TRBV20-1
CASSLVRTTSYEQYF | TGTGCCAGCAGCTTGGTTCGGACAACGTCCTACGAGCAGTACTTC | . | . | TRBJ2-7 | TRBV5-6
CASGLAGAETGELFF | TGTGCCAGCGGACTAGCGGGAGCAGAGACCGGGGAGCTGTTTTTT | . | TRBD2 | TRBJ2-2 | TRBV2
CATRPSRHF | TGTGCCACCAGACCCTCGCGGCATTTT | many | . | TRBJ1-5 | TRBV24-1
CASSKGLEGTQYF | TGCGCCAGCAGCAAAGGACTGGAGGGGACCCAGTACTTC | few | . | TRBJ2-5 | TRBV5-1
CASSKLAVNTGELFF | TGTGCCAGCAGCAAACTAGCGGTGAACACCGGGGAGCTGTTTTTT | . | TRBD2 | TRBJ2-2 | TRBV7-2
CASSLDVAGENTGELFF | TGTGCCAGCAGTTTAGACGTAGCGGGAGAGAACACCGGGGAGCTGTTTTTT | . | TRBD2 | TRBJ2-2 | TRBV12-3/TRBV12-4
CSARDRDVYEQYF | TGCAGTGCTAGAGATAGGGACGTGTACGAGCAGTACTTC | many | . | TRBJ2-7 | TRBV20-1
CASSQESVALLVANVLTF | TGTGCCAGCAGCCAAGAATCTGTTGCCCTCTTAGTGGCCAACGTCCTGACTTTC | few | . | TRBJ2-6 | TRBV14
CASSIISGSSYEQYF | TGCGCCAGCAGCATTATTAGCGGGAGCTCCTACGAGCAGTACTTC | few | TRBD2 | TRBJ2-7 | TRBV5-1
CASSLAYTGGNEQFF | TGTGCCAGCAGCTTAGCCTACACGGGAGGGAATGAGCAGTTCTTC | . | TRBD2 | TRBJ2-1 | TRBV7-2
CASSYWTGSYEQYF | TGTGCCAGCAGTTATTGGACAGGGTCCTACGAGCAGTACTTC | many | TRBD1 | TRBJ2-7 | TRBV6-2/TRBV6-3
CSVGGGERDGYTF | TGCAGCGTTGGAGGCGGGGAAAGGGATGGCTACACCTTC | . | . | TRBJ1-2 | TRBV29-1